This passage covers 23 T cell receptor beta chains from one sample sequenced in a study of blood T cell repertoires in COVID-19. Assay used: immunoSEQ multiplex PCR; TCRdb lists only in-frame clones, some missing. This sample has approximately 250,000 clones, with over 65% found just once. The specimen was peripheral blood. The receptors stem from a man aged 55 to 69 who had recovered from COVID-19.

The rearrangement uses TRBV6-5 and TRBJ2-7, with TRBD1 matching over 8 bases. Germline V CDR1 and CDR2: MNHEY, SVGAGI. This CDR3 contains 15 residues. Germline trimming cut 7 bases from V and 4 bases from J; bases unmatched to any gene: 12. The CDR3 DNA follows: TGTGCCAGCACCCCAGAGACAGGGGCGTTTTACGAGCAGTACTTC. It yields the protein CASTPETGAFYEQYF.

The rearrangement joins TRBV6-6 to TRBJ2-2, with 11 positions matching TRBD1. The CDR3 is 16 amino acids. V was pared by 5 bases and J by 4 bases, with 6 bases of the junction left unmatched. Looked up from germline, CDR1 is MNHNY and CDR2 is SVGAGI (reference sequence). This chain's CDR3 is CASSRAGTGGTGELFF. The CDR3 coding sequence is TGTGCCAGCAGTCGAGCCGGGACAGGGGGCACCGGGGAGCTGTTTTTT.

In regard to this clone: Other DNA sequences in the same sample also yield this CDR3. The chain joins TRBV6-4 to TRBJ1-2; 8 positions match TRBD1. The CDR3 has 12 residues. The ends lost 6 bases at V and 4 bases at J; junction bases unmatched: 1. Germline lookup yields CDR1 MRHNA and CDR2 SNTAGT. CDR3 region: CASSDRGYGYTF. Here the CDR3 DNA reads TGTGCCAGCAGCGACAGGGGCTATGGCTACACCTTC.

J is TRBJ2-5 and V is TRBV25-1, with D tentatively TRBD2 (6 bases). CDR3 size: 15 residues. Trimming cost V 3 bases and J 4 bases, with 15 bases left between them. Per germline, CDR1 MGHDK and CDR2 SYGVNS. This CDR3 is CASSDFRLARETQYF. CDR3 DNA sequence: TGTGCCAGCAGTGATTTCCGGCTAGCGCGAGAGACCCAGTACTTC.

In its sample, this clone was seen a few times. The chain links TRBV3-1 (or the pseudogene TRBV3-2) to TRBJ2-1, with 9 positions matching TRBD1. Germline CDR1 is LGHDT and CDR2 is YNNKEL (reference sequence). V shed 0 bases, J shed 5 bases, and the junction held 5 bases outside the gene matches. CDR3 length equals 16 residues. The CDR3 nucleotides are TGTGCCAGCAGCCAAGATCCGGGACAGGGAAACAATGAGCAGTTCTTC. This codes for CASSQDPGQGNNEQFF.

The chain links TRBV3-1 (or the pseudogene TRBV3-2) to TRBJ2-2; D remains unclear. The V gene's germline CDR1 is LGHDT and CDR2 YNNKEL (reference sequence). The CDR3 covers 13 residues. Trimming removed 2 bases at V and 6 bases at J, with 7 bases between. The CDR3: CASSQTVAGELFF. The CDR3 DNA sequence: TGTGCCAGCAGCCAAACGGTGGCCGGGGAGCTGTTTTTT.

The chain employs TRBV12-3 or TRBV12-4 and TRBJ2-2; D is ambiguous. The CDR3 covers 11 residues. Trimming left V 8 bases short and J 3 bases short, with 4 bases between. CDR3 DNA: TGTGCCAGCGGCTACACCGGGGAGCTGTTTTTT. Translating gives CASGYTGELFF.

J is TRBJ1-6 and V is TRBV2; TRBD1 is a possible D gene (6 bases). The CDR3 sequence is 14 residues long. The germline V gene encodes CDR1 SNHLY and CDR2 FYNNEI. Trimming shortened V by 6 bases and J by 8 bases, and 14 bases separated the two germline ends. This CDR3 reads CASRLTGQHSPLHF. The CDR3 DNA follows: TGTGCCAGCAGACTTACGGGACAACATTCACCCCTCCACTTT.

CDR3 amino acids: CASSPPGALRNTIYF. CDR3 DNA sequence: TGTGCCAGCTCACCACCGGGAGCCTTAAGGAACACCATATATTTT. The chain has TRBV18 and TRBJ1-3; D not certain. The CDR3 length is 15 residues. With 0 bases removed from V and 7 bases from J, the gap between germline ends came to 13 bases. Germline loops: CDR1 KGHSH, CDR2 LQKENI.

The chain couples TRBV5-1 to TRBJ1-6; D not resolved. The V end was cut by 4 bases, the J end by 9 bases, with 17 bases between. The germline gives CDR1 SGHRS, CDR2 YFSETQ. The CDR3 has 15 amino acids. CDR3 DNA: TGCGCCAGCAGCACCCTGGGAGACCACGGTTCACCCCTCCACTTT. It yields the protein CASSTLGDHGSPLHF.

The rearrangement uses TRBV19 and TRBJ2-1; D is possibly TRBD2 (6 bases). Germline values: CDR1 LNHDA, CDR2 SQIVND (reference sequence). This CDR3 is 15 amino acids long. V lost 5 bases, J lost 3 bases, and 14 bases lay in between. The CDR3 region is CASSLGLTIYNEQFF. CDR3 nucleotides: TGTGCCAGTAGTCTTGGACTAACCATCTACAATGAGCAGTTCTTC. The variable domain in full, completed from reference TRBV19 and TRBJ2-1, reads DGGITQSPKYLFRKEGQNVTLSCEQNLNHDAMYWYRQDPGQGLRLIYYSQIVNDFQKGDIAEGYSVSREKKESFPLTVTSAQKNPTAFYLCASSLGLTIYNEQFFGPGTRLTVL.

The chain's CDR3 is CASSLIRRASGRAGVAGELFF. CDR3 DNA sequence: TGTGCCAGCAGTCTTATCAGGAGGGCTAGCGGGAGGGCCGGGGTCGCCGGGGAGCTGTTTTTT. The J gene is TRBJ2-2, the V gene TRBV27, with 12 bases lining up with TRBD2. Unmatched junction bases numbered 22, after V lost 5 bases and J lost 6 bases. Per germline, CDR1 MNHEY and CDR2 SMNVEV (reference sequence). The CDR3 is 21 amino acids.

The CDR3 is CASSLQGVYAGNTIYF. CDR3 sequence (DNA): TGTGCCAGCAGCCTCCAGGGGGTTTATGCTGGAAACACCATATATTTT. The chain employs TRBV11-2 and TRBJ1-3; 7 bases fit TRBD1. Trimming at V came to 5 bases and at J to 2 bases, leaving 9 bases not matched to a gene. The germline gives CDR1 SGHAT, CDR2 FQNNGV. CDR3 size: 16 residues.

The rearrangement joins TRBV5-4 to TRBJ1-2; 9 bases map to TRBD1. This CDR3 has 13 residues. Germline V gene sequence: CDR1 SGHNT, CDR2 YYREEE (reference sequence). V trimming: 2 bases; J trimming: 4 bases; junction bases outside the gene matches: 0. As DNA, the CDR3 is TGTGCCAGCAGCTTACAGGGGGCCTATGGCTACACCTTC. It is translated as CASSLQGAYGYTF. Full variable domain (outside the CDR3, taken from reference TRBV5-4 and TRBJ1-2): ETGVTQSPTHLIKTRGQQVTLRCSSQSGHNTVSWYQQALGQGPQFIFQYYREEENGRGNFPPRFSGLQFPNYSSELNVNALELDDSALYLCASSLQGAYGYTFGSGTRLTVV.

The chain carries TRBV6-5 and TRBJ2-7; 9 bases fit TRBD1. J gave up 0 bases and V 6 bases, and 6 bases lay outside the gene matches. The V gene's germline CDR1 is MNHEY and CDR2 SVGAGI. This CDR3 is built from 15 residues. The CDR3 region is CASSRTGGSSYEQYF. The CDR3 DNA follows: TGTGCCAGCAGCAGAACAGGGGGCTCCTCCTACGAGCAGTACTTC.

The CDR3 here is CASSWGPFAGTRQIRRPGELFF. The CDR3 DNA reads as TGTGCCAGCAGTTGGGGTCCTTTTGCCGGGACACGGCAGATTCGGCGGCCCGGGGAGCTGTTTTTT. The chain has TRBV27 and TRBJ2-2, with D perhaps TRBD1 (6 bases). CDR1 is MNHEY and CDR2 is SMNVEV in the germline V gene (reference sequence). Trimming shortened V by 4 bases and J by 6 bases, and 36 bases separated the two germline ends. The CDR3 has 22 amino acids.

The chain uses TRBV7-2 and TRBJ2-1; TRBD2 matches 9 bases. Germline V lookup: CDR1 SGHTA, CDR2 FQGNSA. This CDR3 is 14 amino acids long. The J segment lost 5 bases and the V segment lost 2 bases, leaving 1 base of the junction unmatched. The CDR3 coding sequence is TGTGCCAGCAGCTTACAGCGGGGGGACAATGAGCAGTTCTTC. This encodes CASSLQRGDNEQFF. Filled out from reference TRBV7-2 and TRBJ2-1, the complete variable domain reads GAGVSQSPSNKVTEKGKDVELRCDPISGHTALYWYRQSLGQGLEFLIYFQGNSAPDKSGLPSDRFSAERTGGSVSTLTIQRTQQEDSAVYLCASSLQRGDNEQFFGPGTRLTVL.

As to this clone: Additional DNA sequences in this sample encode the identical CDR3. The chain joins TRBV19 to TRBJ2-7; TRBD1 matches at 10 bases. The germline CDR1 and CDR2 sequences are LNHDA and SQIVND (reference sequence). CDR3 length: 14 amino acids. With 3 bases clipped from V and 2 bases from J, the junction kept 1 base outside the gene matches. CDR3 sequence (DNA): TGTGCCAGTAGTATCGGACAGGGGGCCTACGAGCAGTACTTC. Translating it yields CASSIGQGAYEQYF.

The J gene is TRBJ2-5, the V gene TRBV28; 8 nucleotides agree with TRBD2. Germline CDR1 MDHEN, CDR2 SYDVKM. The V gene end was trimmed by 7 bases and the J gene end by 5 bases; junction bases not matched to a gene: 18. The CDR3 extends over 17 amino acids. CDR3 in DNA: TGTGCCAGCACCCTGAGCCGCGTTCGGGGGGGCGTGGAGACCCAGTACTTC. This translates into CASTLSRVRGGVETQYF.

The rearrangement joins TRBV12-5 to TRBJ1-5, with TRBD1 matching 7 bases. J lost 6 bases, V lost 3 bases, and 5 bases had no gene match. CDR3 length: 14 residues. Germline V CDR1 and CDR2: LGHNT, FRNRAP. As DNA, the CDR3 is TGTGCTAGTGGTTTAAGACAGGGTGGTCAGCCCCAGCATTTT. This codes for CASGLRQGGQPQHF.

The chain uses TRBV5-1 and TRBJ2-3; maybe TRBD2 (5 bases). The CDR3 has 15 residues. Germline V gives CDR1 SGHRS, CDR2 YFSETQ. V lost 3 bases to trimming and J lost 2 bases, with 13 bases between them. CDR3 loop: CASSWNVGATDTQYF. CDR3 in DNA: TGCGCCAGCAGCTGGAACGTGGGAGCCACAGATACGCAGTATTTT.

V is TRBV7-9 and J is TRBJ1-5, with a possible D match to TRBD1 (5 bases). The CDR3 runs 14 residues. The V gene lost 10 bases and the J gene lost 7 bases, with 20 bases spanning the gap. Germline lookup yields CDR1 SEHNR and CDR2 FQNEAQ (reference sequence). As DNA, the CDR3 is TGTGCCACCTCAAGTCTGGGGCAACCCCAGCCCCAGCATTTT. It codes for CATSSLGQPQPQHF.

V is TRBV2 and J is TRBJ2-7; D unresolved. CDR1 SNHLY and CDR2 FYNNEI come from the germline V gene. The CDR3 totals 11 residues. V was cut by 7 bases and J by 3 bases, with 7 bases left in between. The CDR3 bases are TGTGCCAGCACCGATAGCTACGAGCAGTACTTC. The encoded protein is CASTDSYEQYF.